The 21 T cell receptor beta chains in this list originate from one sample, sequenced in a study of cytomegalovirus exposure and HLA in healthy donors (dated by TCRdb to the late 2010s). Library preparation was by the immunoSEQ multiplex PCR assay. The multiplex PCR relied on a mix of 60 forward primers for TCR Vbeta segments and 13 reverse primers for TCR Jbeta segments. TCRdb stores this immuneACCESS table with in-frame sequences only. Part of the clones is absent; in the studies checked, under half of the shortfall reflects unresolved V genes, and no reason is known for the rest. A total of 80,000 to 100,000 clones appear in this sample, about 80% of them only once. The top ten clones comprise approximately 10% of the sample. The source material was PBMCs. These receptor sequences come from a human donor in good health.

This chain uses TRBV11-2 with TRBJ2-1; weak D call: TRBD2 (6 bases). Germline CDR1 is SGHAT and CDR2 is FQNNGV. V lost 5 bases and J lost 0, with 14 bases in between. The CDR3 contains 16 residues. This chain's CDR3 is CASSPRTTFSYNEQFF. The DNA for the CDR3 is TGTGCCAGCAGCCCACGGACTACCTTCTCCTACAATGAGCAGTTCTTC.

This chain joins TRBV28 and TRBJ2-3; D might be TRBD1 (6 bases). CDR3 length equals 16 residues. Germline CDR1 MDHEN, CDR2 SYDVKM. V was cut by 5 bases and J by 0 bases, with 15 bases left in between. CDR3 in DNA: TGTGCCAGCAGTGTCGGGGACACCACTAGCACAGATACGCAGTATTTT. It codes for CASSVGDTTSTDTQYF.

The V call is TRBV7-2, the J call TRBJ2-7; D perhaps matches TRBD2 (5 bases). Germline loops: CDR1 SGHTA, CDR2 FQGNSA. This CDR3 is built from 12 residues. Trimming stripped 0 bases from V and 6 bases from J, with 6 bases between. The CDR3 DNA reads TGTGCCAGCAGCTTAGCTCGGGGCGAGCAGTACTTC. Protein: CASSLARGEQYF.

V and J are TRBV28 and TRBJ2-4; D is possibly TRBD2 (7 bases). The germline V gene has CDR1 MDHEN and CDR2 SYDVKM. CDR3 size: 15 residues. Trimming shortened V by 6 bases and J by 0 bases, and 12 bases separated the two germline ends. The CDR3 DNA is TGTGCCAGCAGGGAGGGGGGGCTAGCCAAAAACATTCAGTACTTC. It yields the protein CASREGGLAKNIQYF. The variable domain in full, with the rest retrieved from reference TRBV28 and TRBJ2-4, is DVKVTQSSRYLVKRTGEKVFLECVQDMDHENMFWYRQDPGLGLRLIYFSYDVKMKEKGDIPEGYSVSREKKERFSLILESASTNQTSMYLCASREGGLAKNIQYFGAGTRLSVL.

This clone has just a few counts. CDR3 nucleotide sequence: TGTGCCAGTAGTCAGGCCGGGGGGGTTCAGCCCCAGCATTTT. Translating it yields CASSQAGGVQPQHF. The rearrangement links TRBV19 to TRBJ1-5, with D tentatively TRBD1 (5 bases). Germline V lookup: CDR1 LNHDA, CDR2 SQIVND (reference sequence). Trimming took 5 bases from V and 6 from J, leaving 14 bases between them. The CDR3 spans 14 residues.

This clone was seen only a few times. The chain employs TRBV2 and TRBJ2-5, with D possibly being TRBD2 (7 bases). The CDR3 covers 16 residues. Germline lookup yields CDR1 SNHLY and CDR2 FYNNEI. The V end was cut by 6 bases, the J end by 2 bases, with 19 bases between. The DNA of the CDR3 is TGTGCCAGCAGCAAGGGGGGGGCACGGTGGCAAGAGACCCAGTACTTC. Its translation is CASSKGGARWQETQYF.

V is TRBV5-6 and J is TRBJ2-5; D is possibly TRBD1 (7 bases). This CDR3 contains 16 residues. Germline V lookup: CDR1 SGHDT, CDR2 YYEEEE. Trimming took off 4 bases at V and 2 bases at J, with 18 bases between the two ends. Here the CDR3 reads CASSGLSGGRQETQYF. The CDR3 nucleotides are TGTGCCAGCAGCGGGCTCTCAGGGGGGAGGCAAGAGACCCAGTACTTC.

The sample holds a few counts of this clone. The rearrangement joins TRBV5-4 to TRBJ2-1; 7 positions match TRBD2. CDR3 length: 14 residues. V trimming: 5 bases; J trimming: 6 bases; junction bases outside the gene matches: 8. CDR1 and CDR2 from the germline V gene are SGHNT and YYREEE (reference sequence). The CDR3 nucleotides are TGTGCCAGCAGTCCCGGGGGGAGACGCAATGAGCAGTTCTTC. Its protein is CASSPGGRRNEQFF.

The V call is TRBV5-6, the J call TRBJ1-2; 11 bases map to TRBD1. CDR1 and CDR2 (germline): SGHDT, YYEEEE. CDR3 length: 15 amino acids. V shed 5 bases and J 4 bases; nucleotides not matched to a gene: 7. CDR3 amino acids: CASSPGTGGIYGYTF. Written as DNA, the CDR3 is TGTGCCAGCAGTCCCGGGACAGGGGGTATCTATGGCTACACCTTC.

V is TRBV6-5 and J is TRBJ2-3; TRBD2 matches 7 bases. J was trimmed by 1 base and V by 5 bases; bases with no gene match: 6. This CDR3 is 15 amino acids long. The V gene's germline CDR1 is MNHEY and CDR2 SVGAGI. The CDR3 is CASSHTSAGTDTQYF. Here the CDR3 DNA reads TGTGCCAGCAGTCACACTAGCGCGGGCACAGATACGCAGTATTTT.

The chain recombines TRBV6-5 with TRBJ1-6; a weak D match, TRBD1 (5 bases). Trimming left V 1 base short and J 8 bases short, with 9 bases between. CDR3 length: 14 residues. Germline V CDR1 and CDR2: MNHEY, SVGAGI. The chain's CDR3 is CASSYFRGDSPLHF. CDR3 sequence (DNA): TGTGCCAGCAGTTACTTTAGGGGCGATTCACCCCTCCACTTT.

V gene TRBV5-1 combines with J gene TRBJ1-1, with D maybe TRBD1 (6 bases). V lost 2 bases and J lost 1, with 6 bases in between. The CDR3 totals 13 residues. Looked up from germline, CDR1 is SGHRS and CDR2 is YFSETQ. CDR3 residues: CASSLQGNTEAFF. The DNA of the CDR3 is TGCGCCAGCAGCTTACAGGGGAACACTGAAGCTTTCTTT.

The chain combines TRBV5-8 with TRBJ2-1; 11 positions match TRBD2. The V gene end was trimmed by 1 base and the J gene end by 3 bases; junction bases not matched to a gene: 3. The germline V gene encodes CDR1 SGHTS and CDR2 YDEGEE. CDR3 length: 16 amino acids. The CDR3 sequence: CASSLTGTSGYNEQFF. The CDR3 nucleotides are TGTGCCAGCAGCTTGACCGGGACTAGCGGCTACAATGAGCAGTTCTTC.

J is TRBJ2-5 and V is TRBV19, with 7 bases identical to TRBD1. The CDR3 covers 14 residues. Per germline, CDR1 LNHDA and CDR2 SQIVND (reference sequence). The V and J ends lost 4 bases and 3 bases, in that order; junction bases with no gene match: 5. CDR3: CASSTYRGEETQYF. DNA for the CDR3: TGTGCCAGTAGTACCTACAGGGGAGAAGAGACCCAGTACTTC.

As to this clone: The same CDR3 also results from other DNA sequences found in this sample. The rearrangement joins TRBV5-1 to TRBJ2-3; a weak D match, TRBD2 (5 bases). The germline CDR1 and CDR2 sequences are SGHRS and YFSETQ. V was trimmed by 7 bases and J by 2 bases, leaving 14 bases between them. The length of the CDR3 is 14 residues. CDR3 nucleotides: TGCGCCAGCCGATACGAGGGCTTCACAGATACGCAGTATTTT. This translates into CASRYEGFTDTQYF.

The rearrangement joins TRBV5-1 to TRBJ2-7; TRBD2 is a possible D gene (6 bases). In germline, CDR1 is SGHRS, CDR2 YFSETQ. This CDR3 comprises 13 residues. V was shortened by 3 bases and J by 5 bases, with 12 bases between the two germline ends. In DNA form, the CDR3 reads TGCGCCAGCAGCTCCGGGACTCTCGACGAGCAGTACTTC. Protein: CASSSGTLDEQYF.

This clone turned up a few times. The chain couples TRBV14 to TRBJ2-1, with a possible D match to TRBD2 (6 bases). The CDR3 runs to 17 residues. The V end was cut by 2 bases, the J end by 6 bases, with 20 bases between. Germline values: CDR1 SGHDN, CDR2 FVKESK. The CDR3 sequence: CASSQPGLALGSNEQFF. DNA of the CDR3: TGTGCCAGCAGCCAACCGGGACTGGCCCTAGGATCCAATGAGCAGTTCTTC.

J is TRBJ1-3 and V is TRBV19; D gene ambiguous. The germline V gene encodes CDR1 LNHDA and CDR2 SQIVND (reference sequence). The germline V and J ends were trimmed by 6 bases and 0 bases, with 9 bases remaining between them. CDR3 length equals 14 residues. The CDR3 spells CASSRGLSGNTIYF. As DNA, the CDR3 is TGTGCCAGTAGCCGGGGTCTCTCTGGAAACACCATATATTTT.

This sequence joins TRBV27 and TRBJ2-3; 9 bases agree with TRBD1. J was trimmed by 2 bases and V by 5 bases; bases with no gene match: 11. The CDR3 has 17 amino acids. CDR1 and CDR2 (germline): MNHEY, SMNVEV (reference sequence). The CDR3 reads CASSPGTGRTSTDTQYF. The CDR3 DNA sequence: TGTGCCAGCAGTCCCGGGACAGGGCGAACCTCCACAGATACGCAGTATTTT.

In DNA, the CDR3 is TGTGCCAGCAGCCGTAACCTAGGTAACACCGGGGAGCTGTTTTTT. This codes for CASSRNLGNTGELFF. The chain has TRBV7-8 and TRBJ2-2; D ambiguous. CDR1 and CDR2 (germline): SGHVS, FQNEAQ. V shed 5 bases and J shed 2 bases, with 12 bases lying between them. CDR3 length equals 15 residues.

This clone was counted a few times. In the same sample, other DNA sequences code for this CDR3. The chain has TRBV5-1 and TRBJ2-1; no clear D gene. The CDR3 contains 12 residues. Germline CDR1 is SGHRS and CDR2 is YFSETQ. V was trimmed by 0 bases and J by 8 bases, leaving 6 bases between them. CDR3 sequence reads: CASSLVGDEQFF. CDR3 bases: TGCGCCAGCAGCTTGGTGGGCGATGAGCAGTTCTTC.